This T cell receptor (beta chain) derives from a study of control samples from healthy donors and cancer patients. This clone was counted a single time. Germline values: CDR1 MNHEY, CDR2 SMNVEV (reference sequence). Deletions cut 5 bases from V and 7 bases from J, with 18 bases between. The CDR3 has 15 residues. Assay used: immunoSEQ multiplex PCR; TCRdb lists only in-frame clones, some missing. The sample records 120,000 to 150,000 clones, 90% to 95% being singletons. The genes are TRBV27 and TRBJ2-1; D could derive from TRBD1 or TRBD2 (5 bases each). The material sequenced was blood. The clonotype was recovered from a man in his forties in good health. Here the CDR3 DNA reads TGTGCCAGCAGTCCCCAGGGACGGGTCGAGAATGAGCAGTTCTTC. It encodes CASSPQGRVENEQFF.